This T cell receptor beta chain came from a study of control samples from healthy donors and cancer patients. Trimming removed 4 bases from V and 3 bases from J; junction bases left unmatched: 3. The germline V gene encodes CDR1 KGHDR and CDR2 SFDVKD. The CDR3 extends over 18 amino acids. Method: immunoSEQ multiplex PCR; TCRdb's copy keeps in-frame clones and lacks some. The data show some 130,000 clones, around 90% seen once. The origin of this receptor is a middle-aged man in good health. Source material: blood. The chain couples TRBV24-1 to TRBJ2-6; TRBD2 matches at 15 bases. The CDR3 protein is CATSDGTSGRRGANVLTF. Here the CDR3 DNA reads TGTGCCACCAGTGACGGGACTAGCGGGAGGCGTGGGGCCAACGTCCTGACTTTC.